This T cell receptor (beta chain) was captured by sequencing in a study of beta chain features in type 1 diabetes. Study results and limitations: Shortening that was moderate but significant affected the TCRB CDR3s of Type 1 diabetes patients in all four CD4+ subsets. The naive, central memory and Treg TCRB repertoires showed an apparent similarity that was greater among patients than among healthy donors.

V lost 5 bases and J lost 4, with 10 bases in between. The CDR3 runs to 13 residues. The V gene's germline CDR1 is SGHTA and CDR2 FQGNSA. This clone has just a few counts. Its antigen remains unknown. Only one heparinised blood draw was taken per donor, and its volume averaged about 116 mL. Expressed TCRB transcripts got sequenced, as all isolated RNA was reverse transcribed. Only in-frame clones appear in the TCRdb table, and some are missing; sequencing was by immunoSEQ multiplex PCR. The sample includes hundreds of thousands of clones, 11% to 15% of them seen just once. The clonotype originates from a young man with type 1 diabetes. The V and J genes are TRBV7-2 and TRBJ2-3; D unresolved. Sequences were obtained from naive CD4+ T cells from blood. DNA for the CDR3: TGTGCCAGCAGCCCCGCGGCCGCAGATACGCAGTATTTT. As protein: CASSPAAADTQYF.